These 22 T cell receptor beta chains were all obtained from the same sample, sequenced in a study of OX40 agonist ivuxolimab in advanced cancers. Using immunoSEQ multiplex PCR, the repertoire was profiled, and TCRdb retains in-frame clones only, with some absent. Counted here are about 59,000 clones, about 88% occurring once; the ten biggest clones make up approximately 0.8%. This specimen was CD4+ or CD8+ T cells sorted from blood, taken in a trial of the OX40 agonist ivuxolimab. These receptors were obtained from an adult with an advanced solid tumor such as melanoma, head and neck, liver or kidney cancer.

The chain carries TRBV7-6 and TRBJ1-6; D is uncertain. CDR3 size: 15 residues. The germline V gene has CDR1 SGHVS and CDR2 FNYEAQ. Trimming removed 4 bases at V and 7 bases at J, with 14 bases between. The DNA of the CDR3 is TGTGCCAGCAGCTCATTAGGGCTTCCGAATTCACCCCTCCACTTT. Encoded protein: CASSSLGLPNSPLHF.

This clone was recorded a few times. The gene calls are TRBV7-9 and TRBJ2-1; no definite D call. The ends were cut back, 5 bases at V and 9 bases at J, with 17 bases in the middle. CDR1 and CDR2 (germline): SEHNR, FQNEAQ (reference sequence). The CDR3 covers 14 residues. Written as DNA, the CDR3 is TGTGCCAGCAGCCCAGACTCCCGGGTGGGTGAGCAGTTCTTC. It is translated as CASSPDSRVGEQFF.

The genes are TRBV6-6 and TRBJ2-1; D gene unclear. V was clipped by 8 bases and J by 7 bases, with 9 bases between them. The CDR3 contains 11 residues. Germline CDR1 and CDR2: MNHNY and SVGAGI (reference sequence). CDR3 sequence: CASRLQNEQFF. CDR3 sequence (DNA): TGTGCCAGCCGCCTGCAGAATGAGCAGTTCTTC.

The chain combines TRBV10-2 with TRBJ1-2; D unresolved. Germline V gene lookup returns CDR1 WSHSY and CDR2 SAAADI. The germline V and J ends were trimmed by 3 bases and 0 bases, with 20 bases remaining between them. The CDR3 loop spans 18 amino acids. CDR3 protein: CASSDPVGRSRANYGYTF. The CDR3 DNA reads as TGCGCCAGCAGTGACCCCGTTGGACGGTCGAGGGCTAACTATGGCTACACCTTC.

The gene calls are TRBV4-2 and TRBJ2-5; a weak D match, TRBD1 (5 bases). CDR3 length: 15 residues. The germline CDR1 and CDR2 sequences are LGHNA and YNFKEQ. Trimming left V 0 bases short and J 2 bases short, with 10 bases between. The CDR3, as DNA: TGTGCCAGCAGCCAAGATCGCAGGGTGCAAGAGACCCAGTACTTC. Its protein is CASSQDRRVQETQYF.

The CDR3 spells CASSSTLNTEAFF. The CDR3 nucleotides are TGTGCCAGCAGCTCGACCCTGAACACTGAAGCTTTCTTT. The chain combines TRBV7-2 with TRBJ1-1; unclear D gene. This CDR3 is 13 amino acids long. Germline V gives CDR1 SGHTA, CDR2 FQGNSA. V lost 4 bases and J 0 bases, leaving 6 bases between the germline ends. Together with reference TRBV7-2 and TRBJ1-1, the CDR3 gives the full variable domain: GAGVSQSPSNKVTEKGKDVELRCDPISGHTALYWYRQSLGQGLEFLIYFQGNSAPDKSGLPSDRFSAERTGGSVSTLTIQRTQQEDSAVYLCASSSTLNTEAFFGQGTRLTVV.

The V gene is TRBV11-3, the J gene TRBJ2-1; D is possibly TRBD1 (6 bases). V was pared by 0 bases and J by 2 bases, with 17 bases between. The V gene's germline CDR1 is SGHNT and CDR2 YENEEA. This CDR3 contains 18 residues. CDR3 coding DNA: TGTGCCAGCAGCTTAGATCGAGGGGGTGCCAGACCCTACAATGAGCAGTTCTTC. The encoded protein is CASSLDRGGARPYNEQFF.

V gene TRBV27 combines with J gene TRBJ1-6; D remains unclear. Germline CDR1 is MNHEY and CDR2 is SMNVEV (reference sequence). CDR3 size: 11 residues. Trimming pared 11 bases from V and 9 bases from J, leaving 11 bases between. CDR3 sequence: CAACRSSPLHF. CDR3 in DNA: TGTGCCGCGTGTAGGAGTTCACCCCTCCACTTT.

The rearrangement uses TRBV6-5 and TRBJ2-7; D unresolved. CDR1 is MNHEY and CDR2 is SVGAGI in the germline V gene. The CDR3 runs 16 residues. The V end was cut by 0 bases, the J end by 2 bases, with 14 bases between. DNA of the CDR3: TGTGCCAGCAGTTACTCGGTACACCTTGCCCCCTACGAGCAGTACTTC. This gives the protein CASSYSVHLAPYEQYF.

This rearrangement joins TRBV7-8 to TRBJ1-6; no definite D call. Trimming shortened V by 7 bases and J by 7 bases, and 11 bases separated the two germline ends. Germline V gives CDR1 SGHVS, CDR2 FQNEAQ. CDR3 length: 13 residues. The CDR3 here is CASTFSENSPLHF. In nucleotides, the CDR3 is TGTGCCAGCACCTTTTCGGAAAATTCACCCCTCCACTTT.

The chain couples TRBV7-8 to TRBJ2-7; TRBD1 might be the D (5 bases). The CDR3 is 12 amino acids. The germline V gene has CDR1 SGHVS and CDR2 FQNEAQ. The V end lost 5 bases, the J end lost 4 bases, and 9 bases lay between the germline ends. The CDR3 sequence: CASSPDIYEQYF. The CDR3 DNA reads TGTGCCAGCAGCCCGGACATATACGAGCAGTACTTC.

V is TRBV28 and J is TRBJ1-4, with D unresolved. CDR1 and CDR2 from the germline V gene are MDHEN and SYDVKM. V was pared by 7 bases and J by 5 bases, with 8 bases between. This CDR3 has 12 residues. CDR3 bases: TGTGCCAGCACCCTTTCAAATGAAAAACTGTTTTTT. Translated, it gives CASTLSNEKLFF.

The genes are TRBV4-1 and TRBJ2-6; 7 positions agree with TRBD2. The germline gives CDR1 MGHRA, CDR2 YSYEKL. V was pared by 2 bases and J by 0 bases, with 7 bases of the junction left unmatched. This CDR3 is 18 amino acids long. CDR3 sequence: CASSQLAGPVSGANVLTF. DNA for the CDR3: TGCGCCAGCAGCCAATTAGCGGGCCCGGTCTCTGGGGCCAACGTCCTGACTTTC.

This clone appeared once. V gene TRBV4-3 combines with J gene TRBJ1-5, with 8 bases aligning to TRBD1. This CDR3 comprises 15 residues. V shed 4 bases, J shed 5 bases, and the junction held 7 bases outside the gene matches. Germline V CDR1 and CDR2: LGHNA, YSLEER. The CDR3 sequence: CASSLSWTGYQPQHF. CDR3 in DNA: TGCGCCAGCAGCCTCAGTTGGACAGGGTATCAGCCCCAGCATTTT.

V usage is TRBV6-1 and J usage is TRBJ1-1, with 8 bases fitting TRBD1. This CDR3 has 14 amino acids. The trim removed 6 bases at V and 7 bases at J, leaving 10 bases unmatched. Germline assignment: CDR1 MNHNS and CDR2 SASEGT. CDR3 bases: TGTGCCAGCAGCCCCGCAGGGGGCAGAAGTGAAGCTTTCTTT. It is translated as CASSPAGGRSEAFF.

The chain is built from TRBV21-1 and TRBJ2-7; the table's D call, TRBD2, has no DNA check behind it. TRBV21-1 is termed a pseudogene. CDR3 size: 16 residues. The CDR3 reads CASSKPPRTSNDEQYF. The CDR3 region has the DNA TGTGCCAGCAGCAAACCCCCGCGGACTAGCAACGACGAGCAGTACTTC.

V is TRBV2 and J is TRBJ1-5; D is perhaps TRBD1 (6 bases). Germline-derived CDR1 and CDR2 are SNHLY and FYNNEI. Trimming took 5 bases from V and 7 from J, leaving 15 bases between them. The CDR3 has 14 amino acids. The CDR3 DNA sequence: TGTGCCAGCAGTAGGGCGGACAGCTCGCAGCCCCAGCATTTT. Its protein is CASSRADSSQPQHF. Full variable domain (missing parts from reference TRBV2 and TRBJ1-5): EPEVTQTPSHQVTQMGQEVILRCVPISNHLYFYWYRQILGQKVEFLVSFYNNEISEKSEIFDDQFSVERPDGSNFTLKIRSTKLEDSAMYFCASSRADSSQPQHFGDGTRLSIL.

This chain connects TRBV18 to TRBJ2-2; D is perhaps TRBD2 (5 bases). The CDR3 length is 16 residues. V was trimmed by 3 bases and J by 6 bases, leaving 17 bases between them. CDR1 KGHSH and CDR2 LQKENI come from the germline V gene. In DNA, the CDR3 is TGTGCCAGCTCACCCCTCTCCAGCCCGGAGGCCGGGGAGCTGTTTTTT. Its translation: CASSPLSSPEAGELFF.

V usage is TRBV18 and J usage is TRBJ2-1; 9 nucleotides align to TRBD2. CDR1 and CDR2 (germline): KGHSH, LQKENI. The CDR3 spans 16 residues. V lost 3 bases, J lost 0 bases, and 3 bases stayed unmatched. The CDR3 DNA is TGTGCCAGCTCACCCCTGACTAGCGGCTCCTACAATGAGCAGTTCTTC. Its translation: CASSPLTSGSYNEQFF. Filled out from reference TRBV18 and TRBJ2-1, the complete variable domain reads NAGVMQNPRHLVRRRGQEARLRCSPMKGHSHVYWYRQLPEEGLKFMVYLQKENIIDESGMPKERFSAEFPKEGPSILRIQQVVRGDSAAYFCASSPLTSGSYNEQFFGPGTRLTVL.

This chain connects TRBV19 to TRBJ1-5, with 10 nucleotides matching TRBD1. V gave up 8 bases and J gave up 6 bases; unmatched junction bases: 13. The CDR3 spans 16 residues. Germline V gene data show CDR1 as LNHDA and CDR2 as SQIVND (reference sequence). This chain's CDR3 is CASGTNNRDRGQPQHF. CDR3 coding DNA: TGTGCCAGTGGGACTAACAACCGGGACAGGGGTCAGCCCCAGCATTTT.

This chain links TRBV19 with TRBJ1-5, with a weak D call TRBD1 (6 bases). Germline V lookup: CDR1 LNHDA, CDR2 SQIVND (reference sequence). The CDR3 totals 15 residues. V was shortened by 5 bases and J by 0 bases, with 11 bases between the two germline ends. CDR3 nucleotides: TGTGCCAGTAGTTCGGGGGCATATAGCAATCAGCCCCAGCATTTT. Translated, it gives CASSSGAYSNQPQHF.

The sample holds a few counts of this clone. This chain links TRBV6-5 with TRBJ2-3, with D unclear. This CDR3 spans 13 amino acids. The germline V and J ends were trimmed by 6 bases and 4 bases, with 11 bases remaining between them. Germline assignment: CDR1 MNHEY and CDR2 SVGAGI. This CDR3 reads CASSWKLSDTQYF. The CDR3 bases are TGTGCCAGCAGCTGGAAGTTGTCAGATACGCAGTATTTT.